This T cell receptor beta chain came from a study of blood T cell repertoires in COVID-19. The overall study: PBMCs, B-cell-depleted T cells, or T cells were the source of the cDNA or gDNA that made up the material.

This CDR3 has 13 residues. CDR1 is MNHNY and CDR2 is SVGAGI in the germline V gene (reference sequence). Trimming left V 5 bases short and J 4 bases short, with 12 bases between. Original processing methods: Estimated nucleated cell counts came from reference gene primer amplification. Clones were sequenced by immunoSEQ multiplex PCR, and TCRdb holds only the in-frame ones, with some missing. That table is the source of V, J and clone size, and D and trimming were worked out from the DNA. The sample comprises around 330,000 clones, approximately 90% of which are singletons, and 1.5% to 2% rests with the top ten. Seattle participants joined during active infection and were tracked over time.

The sequence derives from a woman in her 30s with COVID-19, enrolled during active disease. Sequenced: peripheral blood. The genes are TRBV6-6 and TRBJ2-7; a possible D gene is TRBD2 (5 bases). CDR3 sequence reads: CASSAGQAYEQYF. CDR3 nucleotide sequence: TGTGCCAGCAGTGCGGGTCAAGCGTACGAGCAGTACTTC.